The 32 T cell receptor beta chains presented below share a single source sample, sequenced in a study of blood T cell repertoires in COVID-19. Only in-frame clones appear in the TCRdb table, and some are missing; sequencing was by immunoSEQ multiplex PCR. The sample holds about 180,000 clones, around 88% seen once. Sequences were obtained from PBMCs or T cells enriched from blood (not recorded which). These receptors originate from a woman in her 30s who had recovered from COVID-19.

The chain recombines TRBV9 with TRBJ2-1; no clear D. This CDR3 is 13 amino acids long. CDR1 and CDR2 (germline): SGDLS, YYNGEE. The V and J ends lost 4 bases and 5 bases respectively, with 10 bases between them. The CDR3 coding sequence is TGTGCCAGCAGCATGCCAATAGACAATGAGCAGTTCTTC. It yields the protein CASSMPIDNEQFF. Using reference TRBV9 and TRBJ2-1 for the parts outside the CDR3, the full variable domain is DSGVTQTPKHLITATGQRVTLRCSPRSGDLSVYWYQQSLDQGLQFLIQYYNGEERAKGNILERFSAQQFPDLHSELNLSSLELGDSALYFCASSMPIDNEQFFGPGTRLTVL.

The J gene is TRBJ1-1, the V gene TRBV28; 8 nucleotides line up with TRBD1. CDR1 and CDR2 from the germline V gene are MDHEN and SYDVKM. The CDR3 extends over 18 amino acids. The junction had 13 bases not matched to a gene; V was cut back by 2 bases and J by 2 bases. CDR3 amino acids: CASSLRGQGVWLNTEAFF. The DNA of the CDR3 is TGTGCCAGCAGTTTACGAGGACAGGGAGTGTGGTTAAACACTGAAGCTTTCTTT.

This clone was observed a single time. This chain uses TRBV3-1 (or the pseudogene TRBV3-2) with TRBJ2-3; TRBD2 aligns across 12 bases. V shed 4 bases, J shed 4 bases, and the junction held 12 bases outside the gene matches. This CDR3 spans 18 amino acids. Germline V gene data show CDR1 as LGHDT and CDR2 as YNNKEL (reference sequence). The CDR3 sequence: CASSPQRLAGVGADTQYF. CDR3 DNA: TGTGCCAGCAGCCCGCAACGACTAGCGGGAGTAGGGGCAGATACGCAGTATTTT.

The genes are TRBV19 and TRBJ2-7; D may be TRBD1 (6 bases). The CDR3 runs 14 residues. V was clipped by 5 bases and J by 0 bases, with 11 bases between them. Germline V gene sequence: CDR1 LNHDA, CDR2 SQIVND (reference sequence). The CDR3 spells CASSPGHLSYEQYF. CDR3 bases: TGTGCCAGTAGTCCGGGACACCTCTCCTACGAGCAGTACTTC.

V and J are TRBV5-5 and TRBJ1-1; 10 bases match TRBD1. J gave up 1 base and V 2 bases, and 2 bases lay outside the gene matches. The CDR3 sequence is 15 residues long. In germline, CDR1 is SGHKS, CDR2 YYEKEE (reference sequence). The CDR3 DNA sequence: TGTGCCAGCAGCTTCCGGACAGGGGGGAACACTGAAGCTTTCTTT. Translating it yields CASSFRTGGNTEAFF.

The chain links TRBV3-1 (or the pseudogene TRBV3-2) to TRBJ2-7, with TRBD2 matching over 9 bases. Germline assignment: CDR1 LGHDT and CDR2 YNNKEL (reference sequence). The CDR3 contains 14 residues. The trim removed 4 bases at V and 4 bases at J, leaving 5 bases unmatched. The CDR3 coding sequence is TGTGCCAGCAGCCCAGGGGCGGGAGGGTACGAGCAGTACTTC. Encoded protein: CASSPGAGGYEQYF.

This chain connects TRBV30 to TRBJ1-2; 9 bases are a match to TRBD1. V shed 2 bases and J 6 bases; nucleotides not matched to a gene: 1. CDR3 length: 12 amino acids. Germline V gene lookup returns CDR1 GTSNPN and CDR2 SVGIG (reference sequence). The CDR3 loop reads CAWSRTGDGYTF. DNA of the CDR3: TGTGCCTGGAGTAGGACAGGGGATGGCTACACCTTC. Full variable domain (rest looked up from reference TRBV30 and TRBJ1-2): SQTIHQWPATLVQPVGSPLSLECTVEGTSNPNLYWYRQAAGRGLQLLFYSVGIGQISSEVPQNLSASRPQDRQFILSSKKLLLSDSGFYLCAWSRTGDGYTFGSGTRLTVV.

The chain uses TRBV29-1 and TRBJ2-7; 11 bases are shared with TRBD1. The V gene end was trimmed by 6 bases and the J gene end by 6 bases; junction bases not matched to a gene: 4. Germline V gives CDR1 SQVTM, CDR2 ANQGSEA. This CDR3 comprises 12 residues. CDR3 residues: CSVDRGRGEQYF. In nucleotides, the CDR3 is TGCAGCGTGGACAGGGGGCGAGGCGAGCAGTACTTC.

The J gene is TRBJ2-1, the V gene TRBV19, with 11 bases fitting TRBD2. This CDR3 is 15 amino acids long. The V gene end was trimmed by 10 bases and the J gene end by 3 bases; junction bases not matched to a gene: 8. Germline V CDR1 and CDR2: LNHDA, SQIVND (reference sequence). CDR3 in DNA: TGTGCCACCACGGCGACTAGCGGGATCTACAATGAGCAGTTCTTC. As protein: CATTATSGIYNEQFF. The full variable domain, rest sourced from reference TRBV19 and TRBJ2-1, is DGGITQSPKYLFRKEGQNVTLSCEQNLNHDAMYWYRQDPGQGLRLIYYSQIVNDFQKGDIAEGYSVSREKKESFPLTVTSAQKNPTAFYLCATTATSGIYNEQFFGPGTRLTVL.

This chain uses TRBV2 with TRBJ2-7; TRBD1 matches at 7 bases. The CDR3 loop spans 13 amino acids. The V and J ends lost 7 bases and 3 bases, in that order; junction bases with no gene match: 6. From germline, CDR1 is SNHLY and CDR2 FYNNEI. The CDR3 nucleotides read TGTGCCAGCAAGGTGGGACAGCTCTACGAGCAGTACTTC. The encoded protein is CASKVGQLYEQYF.

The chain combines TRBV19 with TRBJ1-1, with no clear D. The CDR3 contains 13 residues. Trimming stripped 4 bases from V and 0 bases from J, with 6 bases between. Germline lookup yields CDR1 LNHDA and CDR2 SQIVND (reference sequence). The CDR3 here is CASSNTVNTEAFF. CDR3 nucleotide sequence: TGTGCCAGTAGTAATACAGTGAACACTGAAGCTTTCTTT. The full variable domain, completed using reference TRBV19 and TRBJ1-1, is DGGITQSPKYLFRKEGQNVTLSCEQNLNHDAMYWYRQDPGQGLRLIYYSQIVNDFQKGDIAEGYSVSREKKESFPLTVTSAQKNPTAFYLCASSNTVNTEAFFGQGTRLTVV.

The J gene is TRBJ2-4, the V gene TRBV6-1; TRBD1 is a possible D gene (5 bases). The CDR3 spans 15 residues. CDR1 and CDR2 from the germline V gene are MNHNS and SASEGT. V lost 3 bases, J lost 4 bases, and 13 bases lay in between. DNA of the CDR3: TGTGCCAGCAGTGATGGGGCAGTCGGGAAAAACATTCAGTACTTC. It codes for CASSDGAVGKNIQYF.

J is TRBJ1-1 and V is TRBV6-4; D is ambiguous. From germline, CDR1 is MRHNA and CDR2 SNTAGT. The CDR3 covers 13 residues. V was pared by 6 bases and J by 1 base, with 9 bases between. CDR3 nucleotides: TGTGCCAGCAGAAACGGTGCGAACACTGAAGCTTTCTTT. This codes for CASRNGANTEAFF.

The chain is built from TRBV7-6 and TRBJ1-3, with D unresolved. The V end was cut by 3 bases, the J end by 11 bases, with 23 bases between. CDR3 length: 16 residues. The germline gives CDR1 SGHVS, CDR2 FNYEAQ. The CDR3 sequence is CASSLVQSEEGLPIYF. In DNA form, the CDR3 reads TGTGCCAGCAGCTTGGTGCAGTCGGAGGAGGGATTACCCATATATTTT. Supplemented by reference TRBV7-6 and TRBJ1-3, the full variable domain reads GAGVSQSPRYKVTKRGQDVALRCDPISGHVSLYWYRQALGQGPEFLTYFNYEAQQDKSGLPNDRFSAERPEGSISTLTIQRTEQRDSAMYRCASSLVQSEEGLPIYFGEGSWLTVV.

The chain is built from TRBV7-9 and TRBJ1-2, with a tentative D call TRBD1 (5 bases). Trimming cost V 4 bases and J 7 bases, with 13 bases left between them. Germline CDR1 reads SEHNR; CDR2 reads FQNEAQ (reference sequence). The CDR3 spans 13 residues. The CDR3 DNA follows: TGTGCCAGCAGCTCCAGGGCGGGGAGTGGCTACACCTTC. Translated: CASSSRAGSGYTF.

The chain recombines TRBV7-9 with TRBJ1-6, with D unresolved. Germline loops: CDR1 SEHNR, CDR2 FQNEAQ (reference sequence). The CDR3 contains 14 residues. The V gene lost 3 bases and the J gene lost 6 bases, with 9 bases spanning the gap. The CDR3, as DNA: TGTGCCAGCAGCTTCGGGAACAGTAATTCACCCCTCCACTTT. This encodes CASSFGNSNSPLHF. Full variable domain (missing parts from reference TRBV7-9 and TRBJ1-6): DTGVSQNPRHKITKRGQNVTFRCDPISEHNRLYWYRQTLGQGPEFLTYFQNEAQLEKSRLLSDRFSAERPKGSFSTLEIQRTEQGDSAMYLCASSFGNSNSPLHFGNGTRLTVT.

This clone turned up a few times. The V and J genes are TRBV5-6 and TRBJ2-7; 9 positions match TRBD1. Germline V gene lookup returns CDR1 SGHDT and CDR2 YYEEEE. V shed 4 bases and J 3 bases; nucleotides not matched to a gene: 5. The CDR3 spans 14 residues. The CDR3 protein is CASSGGQGHYEQYF. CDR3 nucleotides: TGTGCCAGCAGCGGGGGACAGGGACACTACGAGCAGTACTTC.

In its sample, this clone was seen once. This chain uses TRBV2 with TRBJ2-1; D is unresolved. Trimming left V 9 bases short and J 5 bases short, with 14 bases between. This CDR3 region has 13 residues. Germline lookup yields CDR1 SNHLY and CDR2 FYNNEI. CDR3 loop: CARSRRRDNEQFF. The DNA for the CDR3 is TGTGCCAGATCGCGGCGCCGGGACAATGAGCAGTTCTTC.

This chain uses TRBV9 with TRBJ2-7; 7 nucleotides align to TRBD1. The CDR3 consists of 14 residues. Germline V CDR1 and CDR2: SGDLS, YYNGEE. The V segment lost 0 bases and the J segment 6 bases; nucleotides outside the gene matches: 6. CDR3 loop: CASSVGDRDPEQYF. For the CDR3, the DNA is TGTGCCAGCAGCGTAGGAGACAGGGATCCCGAGCAGTACTTC.

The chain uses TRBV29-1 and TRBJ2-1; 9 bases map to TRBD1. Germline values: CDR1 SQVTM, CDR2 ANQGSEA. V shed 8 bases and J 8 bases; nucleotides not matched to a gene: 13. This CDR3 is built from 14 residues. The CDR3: CSTPMGQGMYEQFF. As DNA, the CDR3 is TGCAGCACCCCAATGGGACAGGGTATGTATGAGCAGTTCTTC.

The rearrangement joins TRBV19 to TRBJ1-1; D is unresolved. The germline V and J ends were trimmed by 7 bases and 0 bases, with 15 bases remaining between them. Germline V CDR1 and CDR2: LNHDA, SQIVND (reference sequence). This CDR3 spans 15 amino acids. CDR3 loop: CASNPFGDVNTEAFF. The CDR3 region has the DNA TGTGCCAGTAACCCTTTCGGGGATGTGAACACTGAAGCTTTCTTT.

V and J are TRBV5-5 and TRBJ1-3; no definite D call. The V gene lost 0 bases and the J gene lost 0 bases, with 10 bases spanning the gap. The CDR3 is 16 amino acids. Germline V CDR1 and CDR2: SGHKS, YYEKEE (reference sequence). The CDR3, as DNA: TGTGCCAGCAGCTTGGTGCAGTTCGACTCTGGAAACACCATATATTTT. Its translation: CASSLVQFDSGNTIYF.

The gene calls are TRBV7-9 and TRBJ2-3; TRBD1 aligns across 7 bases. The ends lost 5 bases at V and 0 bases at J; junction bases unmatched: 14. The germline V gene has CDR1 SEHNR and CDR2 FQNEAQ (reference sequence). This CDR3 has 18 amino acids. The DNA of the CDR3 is TGTGCCAGCAGCGTCTGGAACCAGGGGGATTTTAGCACAGATACGCAGTATTTT. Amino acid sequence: CASSVWNQGDFSTDTQYF.

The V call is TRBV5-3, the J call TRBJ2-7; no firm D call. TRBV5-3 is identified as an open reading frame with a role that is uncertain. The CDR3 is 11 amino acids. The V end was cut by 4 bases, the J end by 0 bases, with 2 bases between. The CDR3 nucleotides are TGTGCCAGAAGCCACTCCTACGAGCAGTACTTC. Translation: CARSHSYEQYF.

CDR3 sequence: CASTSAGTSGRARDIEQFF. CDR3 coding DNA: TGTGCCAGCACCTCGGCCGGGACTAGCGGGAGAGCCAGGGATATTGAGCAGTTCTTC. This chain links TRBV9 with TRBJ2-1; TRBD2 aligns across 14 bases. The V segment lost 6 bases and the J segment 9 bases; nucleotides outside the gene matches: 20. CDR3 length: 19 amino acids. Germline V CDR1 and CDR2: SGDLS, YYNGEE.

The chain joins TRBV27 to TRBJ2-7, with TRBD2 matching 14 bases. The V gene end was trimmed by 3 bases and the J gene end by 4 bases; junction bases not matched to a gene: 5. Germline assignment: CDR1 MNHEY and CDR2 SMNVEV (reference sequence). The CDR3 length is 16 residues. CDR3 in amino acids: CASSFGLAGGIYEQYF. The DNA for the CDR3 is TGTGCCAGCAGTTTCGGACTAGCGGGAGGTATATACGAGCAGTACTTC.

The CDR3 DNA sequence: TGTGCCAGCAGCTTCCCCTCGGGACAGACCCTTCTCACCGGGGAGCTGTTTTTT. Encoded protein: CASSFPSGQTLLTGELFF. The V gene is TRBV7-6, the J gene TRBJ2-2; 7 bases fit TRBD1. CDR1 and CDR2 from the germline V gene are SGHVS and FNYEAQ. The V segment lost 3 bases and the J segment 4 bases; nucleotides outside the gene matches: 14. This CDR3 is 18 amino acids long. The full variable domain, completed using reference TRBV7-6 and TRBJ2-2, is GAGVSQSPRYKVTKRGQDVALRCDPISGHVSLYWYRQALGQGPEFLTYFNYEAQQDKSGLPNDRFSAERPEGSISTLTIQRTEQRDSAMYRCASSFPSGQTLLTGELFFGEGSRLTVL.

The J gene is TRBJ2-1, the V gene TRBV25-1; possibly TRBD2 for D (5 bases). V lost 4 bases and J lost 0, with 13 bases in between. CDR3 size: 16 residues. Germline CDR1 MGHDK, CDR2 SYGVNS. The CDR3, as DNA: TGTGCCAGCAGTGGGTCTAGCTGGAGCTCCTACAATGAGCAGTTCTTC. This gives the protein CASSGSSWSSYNEQFF.

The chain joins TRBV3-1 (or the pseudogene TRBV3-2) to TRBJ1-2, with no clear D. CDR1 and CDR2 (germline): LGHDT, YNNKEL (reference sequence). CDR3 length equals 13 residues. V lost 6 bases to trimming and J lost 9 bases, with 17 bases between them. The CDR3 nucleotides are TGTGCCAGCAGTGAGACGGGAGCGTCACGCTACACCTTC. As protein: CASSETGASRYTF.

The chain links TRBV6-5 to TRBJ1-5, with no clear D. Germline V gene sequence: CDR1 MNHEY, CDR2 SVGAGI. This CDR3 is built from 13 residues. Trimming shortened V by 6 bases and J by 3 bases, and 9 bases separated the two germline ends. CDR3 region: CASRNRYNQPQHF. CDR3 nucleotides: TGTGCCAGCAGAAACAGATACAATCAGCCCCAGCATTTT.

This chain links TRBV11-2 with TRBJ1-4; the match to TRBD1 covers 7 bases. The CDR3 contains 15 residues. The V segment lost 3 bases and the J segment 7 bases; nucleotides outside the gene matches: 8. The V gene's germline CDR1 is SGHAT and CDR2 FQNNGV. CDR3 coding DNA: TGTGCCAGCAGCTTGGCTACAGGGGCCTCTGAAAAACTGTTTTTT. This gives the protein CASSLATGASEKLFF.

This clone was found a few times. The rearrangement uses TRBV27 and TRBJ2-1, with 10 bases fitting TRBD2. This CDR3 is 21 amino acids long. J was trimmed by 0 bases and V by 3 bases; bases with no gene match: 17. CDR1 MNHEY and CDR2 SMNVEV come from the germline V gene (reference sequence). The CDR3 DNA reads TGTGCCAGCAGTTTTGTACGTTGGGCCGCACCTAGCGGGAGCTCCTACAATGAGCAGTTCTTC. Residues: CASSFVRWAAPSGSSYNEQFF.